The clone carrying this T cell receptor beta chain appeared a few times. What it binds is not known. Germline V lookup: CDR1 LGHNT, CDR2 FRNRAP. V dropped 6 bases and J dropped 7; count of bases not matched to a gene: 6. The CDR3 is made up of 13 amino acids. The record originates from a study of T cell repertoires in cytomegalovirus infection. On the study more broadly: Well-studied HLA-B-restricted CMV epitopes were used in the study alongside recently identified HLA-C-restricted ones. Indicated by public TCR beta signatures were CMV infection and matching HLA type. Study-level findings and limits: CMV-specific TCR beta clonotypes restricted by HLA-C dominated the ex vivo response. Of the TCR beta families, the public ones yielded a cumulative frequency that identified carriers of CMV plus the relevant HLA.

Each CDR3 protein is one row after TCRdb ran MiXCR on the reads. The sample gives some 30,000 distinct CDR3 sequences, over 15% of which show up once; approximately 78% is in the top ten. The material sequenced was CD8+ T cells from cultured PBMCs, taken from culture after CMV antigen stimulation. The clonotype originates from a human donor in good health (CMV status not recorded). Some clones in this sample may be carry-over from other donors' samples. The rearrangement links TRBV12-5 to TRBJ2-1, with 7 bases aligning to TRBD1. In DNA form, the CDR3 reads TGTGCTAGTGGCCCTCACAGGGGAAATGAGCAGTTCTTC. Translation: CASGPHRGNEQFF.